What follows is one TCR beta chain and its context. The germline gives CDR1 KGHSH, CDR2 LQKENI. V lost 3 bases and J lost 4, with 9 bases in between. The CDR3 loop spans 13 amino acids. This sample stems from a study of cytomegalovirus exposure and HLA in healthy donors. Study in general: Inside one of the first data releases sat about 85 million unique TCRs taken from HLA-typed donors.

The PCR contained 60 Vbeta and 13 Jbeta primers. Clones were sequenced by immunoSEQ multiplex PCR, and TCRdb holds only the in-frame ones, with some missing. The sample contains almost 200,000 clones, about 76% of which appear only once. Sequenced material: PBMCs. The chain recombines TRBV18 with TRBJ1-1; unclear D gene. The sequence derives from a male donor in good health and CMV-seropositive. The CDR3 nucleotides are TGTGCCAGCTCACCCCAGGTGACCACTGAAGCTTTCTTT. The encoded protein is CASSPQVTTEAFF.